These 31 T cell receptor beta chains were all obtained from the same sample, sequenced in a study of regulatory T cells in long-lasting Graves disease. This sample's time point: newly diagnosed GD, antithyroid drugs for less than 3 months. RNA extracted from PBMCs served as the sequencing template. The TCR beta library used iRepertoire HTBI primers with Arm-PCR amplification of CDR3. From the multiplex PCR reads, TCRdb called clonotypes with MiXCR, one entry per CDR3 protein. Here the sample spans a few hundred thousand distinct CDR3 sequences, 12% being singletons. These data were also reused for a study on T cells in Graves' hyperthyroidism and ophthalmopathy.

Specimen: peripheral blood mononuclear cells (PBMCs), collected at new diagnosis, from a patient treated with antithyroid drugs. The origin of the receptors is a woman aged 18-29 years with Graves disease.

Concerning this clonotype itself: A much bigger clone sits one base away, suggesting this may be a read error. This is likely a read error, given that the CDR3 carries no conserved phenylalanine or tryptophan at its end. The chain carries TRBV25-1 and TRBJ2-3; 10 bases match TRBD2. The CDR3 consists of 13 residues. Germline V gene data show CDR1 as MGHDK and CDR2 as SYGVNS. Trimming removed 2 bases from V and 10 bases from J; junction bases left unmatched: 3. In DNA form, the CDR3 reads TGTGCCAGCAGTGAACTAGCGGGAGTCGCGCAGTATCTT. Protein product: CASSELAGVAQYL.

This clonotype turned up a few times. The DNA of the CDR3 is TGTGCCAGCAGTTACTCGAGTTCGGCTAACACTGAAGCTTTCTTT. It codes for CASSYSSSANTEAFF. This chain links TRBV6-6 with TRBJ1-1, with D hard to call. Germline values: CDR1 MNHNY, CDR2 SVGAGI (reference sequence). V shed 0 bases and J shed 2 bases, with 10 bases lying between them. This CDR3 has 15 amino acids.

This clonotype was counted ten times or more. The V gene is TRBV20-1, the J gene TRBJ1-5; D is possibly TRBD1 (5 bases). There are 13 residues in the CDR3. V was shortened by 5 bases and J by 1 base, with 9 bases between the two germline ends. Germline CDR1 reads DFQATT; CDR2 reads SNEGSKA (reference sequence). In DNA form, the CDR3 reads TGCAGTGCTCCAGGGCCCAGCAATCAGCCCCAGCATTTT. As protein: CSAPGPSNQPQHF.

This clonotype was counted ten times or more. J is TRBJ2-1 and V is TRBV20-1; D not resolved. CDR1 is DFQATT and CDR2 is SNEGSKA in the germline V gene (reference sequence). This CDR3 has 13 residues. V shed 8 bases and J shed 3 bases, with 14 bases lying between them. CDR3 sequence reads: CSPLGSSYNEQFF. The DNA of the CDR3 is TGCAGTCCCTTGGGCAGCAGCTACAATGAGCAGTTCTTC.

This chain connects TRBV10-3 to TRBJ2-1; D is unclear. V was trimmed by 0 bases and J by 7 bases, leaving 7 bases between them. The CDR3 is 13 residues long. The germline gives CDR1 ENHRY, CDR2 SYGVKD. CDR3 in DNA: TGTGCCATCAGTGAGTCGGTAACGAATGAGCAGTTCTTC. Amino acid sequence: CAISESVTNEQFF.

This clonotype was seen a handful of times. The rearrangement links TRBV7-6 to TRBJ2-5, with 9 bases matching TRBD2. This CDR3 has 19 amino acids. V was clipped by 5 bases and J by 4 bases; unmatched bases: 20. Germline CDR1 is SGHVS and CDR2 is FNYEAQ. The CDR3 bases are TGTGCCAGCAGCCCGAGGGCTAGCGGGGACTATTTAAGGGGAGAGACCCAGTACTTC. Its protein is CASSPRASGDYLRGETQYF.

The rearrangement joins TRBV4-2 to TRBJ1-6; D may be TRBD1 (5 bases). This CDR3 contains 16 residues. Deletions cut 1 base from V and 6 bases from J, with 13 bases between. From germline, CDR1 is LGHNA and CDR2 YNFKEQ. CDR3 protein: CASSQARERGNSPLHF. In nucleotides, the CDR3 is TGTGCCAGCAGCCAAGCCAGGGAACGCGGTAATTCACCCCTCCACTTT.

This clonotype has ten or more counts. The CDR3 nucleotides are TGTGCCAGCTCACCGGCTAGCGGGACCTACGAGCAGTACTTC. Its protein product is CASSPASGTYEQYF. The V gene is TRBV18, the J gene TRBJ2-7; 9 bases are shared with TRBD2. Trimming cost V 3 bases and J 2 bases; bases outside gene matches: 2. Germline V gene sequence: CDR1 KGHSH, CDR2 LQKENI. This CDR3 spans 14 amino acids.

This CDR3 is CASSHPNELGNEKLFF. For the CDR3, the DNA is TGTGCCAGCAGCCATCCGAACGAGTTGGGAAATGAAAAACTGTTTTTT. The gene calls are TRBV14 and TRBJ1-4; D ambiguous. The V gene's germline CDR1 is SGHDN and CDR2 FVKESK. Trimming removed 3 bases at V and 5 bases at J, with 16 bases between. The CDR3 spans 16 residues.

The chain combines TRBV5-5 with TRBJ2-5, with 7 bases that match TRBD2. The CDR3 is 15 residues long. Trimming cost V 3 bases and J 1 base; bases outside gene matches: 6. The germline V gene encodes CDR1 SGHKS and CDR2 YYEKEE (reference sequence). The CDR3 protein is CASSSSSGTQETQYF. CDR3 nucleotides: TGTGCCAGCAGCTCCTCTAGCGGAACCCAAGAGACCCAGTACTTC.

This clonotype showed up just a few times. This sequence joins TRBV4-1 and TRBJ1-3; 8 positions agree with TRBD1. V dropped 6 bases and J dropped 8; count of bases not matched to a gene: 9. CDR1 and CDR2 from the germline V gene are MGHRA and YSYEKL. The CDR3 is made up of 14 amino acids. The CDR3 here is CASRPGQGVDTIYF. The DNA of the CDR3 is TGCGCCAGCAGACCCGGACAGGGTGTAGACACCATATATTTT.

Points on this clonotype: Possible read error: a much larger clone is one base away. The chain recombines TRBV2 with TRBJ2-2, with D hard to call. Germline V gene sequence: CDR1 SNHLY, CDR2 FYNNEI. The CDR3 covers 13 residues. This chain's CDR3 is CVSSVANTGELFF. The CDR3 coding sequence is TGTGTCAGCAGCGTCGCGAACACCGGGGAGCTGTTTTTT. Together with reference TRBV2 and TRBJ2-2, the CDR3 gives the full variable domain: EPEVTQTPSHQVTQMGQEVILRCVPISNHLYFYWYRQILGQKVEFLVSFYNNEISEKSEIFDDQFSVERPDGSNFTLKIRSTKLEDSAMYFCVSSVANTGELFFGEGSRLTVL.

This clonotype was detected ten times or more. The CDR3 is CASSTLGKEQFF. CDR3 DNA: TGTGCCAGCAGTACCCTAGGAAAAGAGCAGTTCTTC. The J gene is TRBJ2-1, the V gene TRBV12-3 or TRBV12-4; no reliable D call. This CDR3 has 12 residues. Deletions cut 5 bases from V and 10 bases from J, with 12 bases between.

V and J are TRBV4-1 and TRBJ2-3; D may match TRBD1 or TRBD2 (5 bases each). Germline V lookup: CDR1 MGHRA, CDR2 YSYEKL. The CDR3 length is 17 residues. Trimming stripped 0 bases from V and 0 bases from J, with 13 bases between. The CDR3 region is CASSQDGAGASTDTQYF. The CDR3 DNA follows: TGCGCCAGCAGCCAAGATGGGGCCGGGGCTAGCACAGATACGCAGTATTTT.

This chain links TRBV4-3 with TRBJ1-2; no clear D. The germline V gene has CDR1 LGHNA and CDR2 YSLEER. The CDR3 totals 22 residues. With 1 base removed from V and 0 bases from J, the gap between germline ends came to 30 bases. CDR3 DNA: TGCGCCAGCAGCCAAGCCGGAGCAGCCAAAGGAACACGTACGATAGCTAACTATGGCTACACCTTC. Translating gives CASSQAGAAKGTRTIANYGYTF.

The V gene is TRBV30, the J gene TRBJ1-5; D unclear. The V end lost 3 bases, the J end lost 11 bases, and 14 bases lay between the germline ends. The CDR3 runs to 12 residues. Germline V gives CDR1 GTSNPN, CDR2 SVGIG (reference sequence). The CDR3: CAWRQAYLAQHF. CDR3 nucleotide sequence: TGTGCCTGGAGACAAGCATATTTGGCCCAGCATTTT.

This clonotype was seen a few times. Given a far larger clone just one base away, this is likely a sequencing read error. The chain uses TRBV9 and TRBJ2-5, with 7 bases matching TRBD2. The germline gives CDR1 SGDLS, CDR2 YYNGEE. The CDR3 is 15 amino acids. Trimming removed 3 bases from V and 11 bases from J; junction bases left unmatched: 16. CDR3 nucleotide sequence: TGTGCCAGCAGCGCGGGGGGATCCCACTACAATGAGCAGTACTTC. Amino acids: CASSAGGSHYNEQYF. The full variable domain, in which reference TRBV9 and TRBJ2-5 provide the parts outside the CDR3, is DSGVTQTPKHLITATGQRVTLRCSPRSGDLSVYWYQQSLDQGLQFLIQYYNGEERAKGNILERFSAQQFPDLHSELNLSSLELGDSALYFCASSAGGSHYNEQYFGPGTRLLVL.

Turning to this clonotype: It may be a read error: a sequence one base away is much more abundant. The V call is TRBV9, the J call TRBJ1-2, with D tentatively TRBD1 (6 bases). The CDR3 runs 14 residues. CDR1 and CDR2 (germline): SGDLS, YYNGEE. V lost 7 bases and J 3 bases, leaving 16 bases between the germline ends. The chain's CDR3 is CASGTGHADYGYTF. The CDR3 DNA reads as TGTGCCAGCGGTACGGGACATGCGGACTATGGCTACACCTTC.

This clonotype was detected ten times or more. The J gene is TRBJ2-2, the V gene TRBV7-2; D gene unclear. Per germline, CDR1 SGHTA and CDR2 FQGNSA. Trimming left V 6 bases short and J 5 bases short, with 7 bases between. This CDR3 contains 12 residues. The CDR3 reads CASSITTGELFF. The CDR3 DNA reads TGTGCCAGCAGTATTACTACCGGGGAGCTGTTTTTT.

This clonotype was seen ten or more times. V usage is TRBV20-1 and J usage is TRBJ2-7; D remains unclear. The CDR3 is 11 amino acids. V was shortened by 1 base and J by 7 bases, with 8 bases between the two germline ends. Germline V gene lookup returns CDR1 DFQATT and CDR2 SNEGSKA (reference sequence). CDR3 sequence reads: CSARVRREQYF. The CDR3 bases are TGCAGTGCTAGAGTTCGGAGAGAGCAGTACTTC.

The chain employs TRBV5-1 and TRBJ1-1, with 8 bases aligning to TRBD1. The CDR3 loop spans 15 amino acids. J lost 2 bases, V lost 5 bases, and 8 bases had no gene match. The germline V gene has CDR1 SGHRS and CDR2 YFSETQ. CDR3 protein: CASSYSGTGNTEAFF. In DNA form, the CDR3 reads TGCGCCAGCAGTTATTCCGGGACAGGCAACACTGAAGCTTTCTTT.

The J gene is TRBJ2-5, the V gene TRBV6-1, with TRBD2 matching over 7 bases. The CDR3 runs 13 residues. Germline-derived CDR1 and CDR2 are MNHNS and SASEGT. The V segment lost 5 bases and the J segment 3 bases; nucleotides outside the gene matches: 3. CDR3 amino acids: CASSNLAEETQYF. The CDR3 region has the DNA TGTGCCAGCAGTAATCTAGCGGAAGAGACCCAGTACTTC.

This clonotype has just a few counts. V gene TRBV7-9 combines with J gene TRBJ1-3; D remains ambiguous. The CDR3 consists of 14 residues. Trimming removed 2 bases from V and 3 bases from J, with 8 bases in between. The germline V gene encodes CDR1 SEHNR and CDR2 FQNEAQ (reference sequence). This CDR3 reads CASSLSRFGNTIYF. The CDR3 DNA is TGTGCCAGCAGCTTATCTCGGTTTGGAAACACCATATATTTT.

This clonotype occurred once. The rearrangement uses TRBV6-2 or TRBV6-3 and TRBJ1-5, with 7 positions matching TRBD1. Germline CDR1 reads MNHEY; CDR2 reads SVGEGT. Trimming at V came to 2 bases and at J to 3 bases, leaving 4 bases not matched to a gene. This CDR3 comprises 15 residues. CDR3 loop: CASSYTDRNNQPQHF. In DNA form, the CDR3 reads TGTGCCAGCAGTTACACGGACAGGAACAATCAGCCCCAGCATTTT.

The chain has TRBV13 and TRBJ1-6, with D uncertain. From germline, CDR1 is PRHDT and CDR2 FYEKMQ (reference sequence). CDR3 length: 20 residues. Trimming removed 6 bases from V and 7 bases from J, with 31 bases in between. The CDR3 sequence is CASSPARVDDAPIRNSPLHF. DNA for the CDR3: TGTGCCAGCAGTCCCGCTCGGGTGGACGACGCCCCTATTCGGAATTCACCCCTCCACTTT.

This clonotype was detected many times. The chain joins TRBV3-1 to TRBJ2-7; 9 nucleotides match TRBD1. With 4 bases clipped from V and 4 bases from J, the junction kept 11 bases outside the gene matches. This CDR3 region has 16 residues. Germline V gene sequence: CDR1 LGHDT, CDR2 YNNKEL (reference sequence). As DNA, the CDR3 is TGTGCCAGCAGCCGAACAACCCGGGACAGGGATTACGAGCAGTACTTC. Protein sequence: CASSRTTRDRDYEQYF.

The sample holds many counts of this clonotype. V gene TRBV2 combines with J gene TRBJ2-3; no firm D call. The CDR3 covers 18 residues. Germline V gives CDR1 SNHLY, CDR2 FYNNEI. Deletions cut 3 bases from V and 2 bases from J, with 21 bases between. The CDR3 sequence is CASSDQQMQVDPTDTQYF. In DNA, the CDR3 is TGTGCCAGCAGTGATCAGCAAATGCAGGTCGACCCCACAGATACGCAGTATTTT.

Only a few counts were recorded for this clonotype. The chain has TRBV6-2 or TRBV6-3 and TRBJ1-1, with D perhaps matching TRBD1 (6 bases). V lost 5 bases and J 11 bases, leaving 12 bases between the germline ends. This CDR3 has 11 residues. CDR1 is MNHEY, CDR2 SVGEGT, per germline. CDR3 loop: CASSQGQRAFF. The CDR3 nucleotides are TGTGCCAGCAGTCAAGGACAGAGGGCTTTCTTT.

The chain links TRBV28 to TRBJ2-1; 16 nucleotides align to TRBD2. There are 15 residues in the CDR3. CDR1 and CDR2 from the germline V gene are MDHEN and SYDVKM. With V trimmed by 6 bases and J by 8 bases, 4 bases remained unmatched. CDR3 sequence: CASRPGTSGGDEQFF. The CDR3, as DNA: TGTGCCAGCAGACCGGGGACTAGCGGGGGGGATGAGCAGTTCTTC.

This clonotype was seen repeatedly, ten times or more. The V call is TRBV6-1, the J call TRBJ1-1; perhaps TRBD1 as D (6 bases). This CDR3 region has 13 residues. The ends were cut back, 6 bases at V and 4 bases at J, with 12 bases in the middle. Per germline, CDR1 MNHNS and CDR2 SASEGT. CDR3 sequence (DNA): TGTGCCAGCAGGGTTGGCAGGGGCACTGAAGCTTTCTTT. The encoded protein is CASRVGRGTEAFF.

This clonotype was observed many times. This chain joins TRBV3-1 and TRBJ2-7; D unclear. This CDR3 has 13 residues. Deletions cut 4 bases from V and 0 bases from J, with 7 bases between. Per the germline V gene, CDR1 is LGHDT and CDR2 is YNNKEL (reference sequence). The CDR3 DNA reads TGTGCCAGCAGCCGGACGTACTCCTACGAGCAGTACTTC. Its translation: CASSRTYSYEQYF.